These 11 T cell receptor beta chains originate from one sample sequenced in a study of blood T cell repertoires in COVID-19. The protocol was immunoSEQ multiplex PCR, while the TCRdb copy is restricted to in-frame clones and leaves out a portion. The sample lists fewer than 200,000 clones; approximately 85% were seen once. Sequencing used peripheral blood. The origin of the receptors is a man between 35 and 55 years old who had recovered from COVID-19.

The chain couples TRBV12-3 or TRBV12-4 to TRBJ2-7, with 8 bases matching TRBD1. The CDR3 sequence is 13 residues long. V was pared by 5 bases and J by 3 bases, with 3 bases of the junction left unmatched. CDR3: CASSPGTGYEQYF. CDR3 sequence (DNA): TGTGCCAGCAGTCCCGGGACAGGCTACGAGCAGTACTTC.

This clone was recorded a few times. The V and J genes are TRBV4-1 and TRBJ1-5, with unresolved D. The CDR3 loop spans 13 amino acids. V was shortened by 1 base and J by 4 bases, with 5 bases between the two germline ends. Germline lookup yields CDR1 MGHRA and CDR2 YSYEKL. In DNA, the CDR3 is TGCGCCAGCAGCCAAGTGAGGAATCAGCCCCAGCATTTT. Its translation is CASSQVRNQPQHF.

The genes are TRBV19 and TRBJ2-7, with 8 bases that match TRBD1. This CDR3 region has 15 residues. The V segment lost 5 bases and the J segment 3 bases; nucleotides outside the gene matches: 9. Germline V gene data show CDR1 as LNHDA and CDR2 as SQIVND (reference sequence). For the CDR3, the DNA is TGTGCCAGTAGTCTCCGGGACAGGACAGTCTACGAGCAGTACTTC. Amino acids: CASSLRDRTVYEQYF.

The CDR3 bases are TGTGCCAGCAGCCAAACCAGACAGTTAAATCAGCCCCAGCATTTT. Translation gives CASSQTRQLNQPQHF. The rearrangement uses TRBV16 and TRBJ1-5; possibly TRBD1 for D (5 bases). This CDR3 has 15 residues. The germline V gene has CDR1 KGHSY and CDR2 FQNENV. V was clipped by 2 bases and J by 4 bases, with 12 bases between them.

The chain is built from TRBV9 and TRBJ1-2, with a possible D match to TRBD1 (6 bases). The germline CDR1 and CDR2 sequences are SGDLS and YYNGEE. CDR3 length: 16 residues. The V end lost 4 bases, the J end lost 2 bases, and 18 bases lay between the germline ends. The CDR3: CASSPGGAEINYGYTF. The CDR3 coding sequence is TGTGCCAGCAGCCCTGGGGGGGCAGAAATAAACTATGGCTACACCTTC.

V is TRBV19 and J is TRBJ1-1; TRBD1 is a possible D gene (5 bases). The CDR3 loop spans 16 amino acids. The germline V gene has CDR1 LNHDA and CDR2 SQIVND (reference sequence). The V and J ends lost 4 bases and 5 bases respectively, with 20 bases between them. The CDR3 DNA follows: TGTGCCAGTAGTACGGGGGAGGGCCCTCGAGGGACTGAAGCTTTCTTT. Its protein product is CASSTGEGPRGTEAFF.

This CDR3 reads CASSGTTDSYNEQFF. CDR3 DNA sequence: TGTGCCAGCAGTGGTACTACCGACTCCTACAATGAGCAGTTCTTC. V is TRBV2 and J is TRBJ2-1; D remains ambiguous. The CDR3 consists of 15 residues. Trimming took off 4 bases at V and 0 bases at J, with 10 bases between the two ends. Germline V gene lookup returns CDR1 SNHLY and CDR2 FYNNEI.

This chain joins TRBV3-1 (or the pseudogene TRBV3-2) and TRBJ2-1; a possible D gene is TRBD1 (6 bases). V was cut by 4 bases and J by 14 bases, with 18 bases left in between. This CDR3 has 13 amino acids. The germline CDR1 and CDR2 sequences are LGHDT and YNNKEL (reference sequence). In DNA form, the CDR3 reads TGTGCCAGCAGCCCCACAGGGTGGGGGTTCAAGTTCTTC. This sequence encodes CASSPTGWGFKFF.

This chain joins TRBV7-2 and TRBJ2-1; TRBD2 agrees at 9 bases. CDR1 SGHTA and CDR2 FQGNSA come from the germline V gene. This CDR3 has 15 amino acids. Germline trimming cut 4 bases from V and 4 bases from J; bases unmatched to any gene: 5. CDR3 in DNA: TGTGCCAGCAGCTCAGGACTAGCGCTTTACAATGAGCAGTTCTTC. It translates to CASSSGLALYNEQFF. Full variable domain (missing parts from reference TRBV7-2 and TRBJ2-1): GAGVSQSPSNKVTEKGKDVELRCDPISGHTALYWYRQSLGQGLEFLIYFQGNSAPDKSGLPSDRFSAERTGGSVSTLTIQRTQQEDSAVYLCASSSGLALYNEQFFGPGTRLTVL.

This clone came up once. The chain is built from TRBV30 and TRBJ2-3; D might be TRBD1 (6 bases). This CDR3 region has 13 residues. V dropped 1 base and J dropped 3 bases, with 8 bases sitting between them. CDR1 is GTSNPN and CDR2 is SVGIG in the germline V gene (reference sequence). The CDR3 nucleotides read TGTGCCTGGAGTGGGGGGCCGACAGATACGCAGTATTTT. It codes for CAWSGGPTDTQYF.

The chain combines TRBV3-1 (or the pseudogene TRBV3-2) with TRBJ2-1; 9 bases map to TRBD2. This CDR3 is built from 15 residues. Trimming took 8 bases from V and 2 from J; bases not matched to a gene: 7. In germline, CDR1 is LGHDT, CDR2 YNNKEL (reference sequence). CDR3: CASARSGRPYNEQFF. The CDR3 DNA reads TGTGCCAGCGCCCGGAGCGGGAGGCCCTACAATGAGCAGTTCTTC.